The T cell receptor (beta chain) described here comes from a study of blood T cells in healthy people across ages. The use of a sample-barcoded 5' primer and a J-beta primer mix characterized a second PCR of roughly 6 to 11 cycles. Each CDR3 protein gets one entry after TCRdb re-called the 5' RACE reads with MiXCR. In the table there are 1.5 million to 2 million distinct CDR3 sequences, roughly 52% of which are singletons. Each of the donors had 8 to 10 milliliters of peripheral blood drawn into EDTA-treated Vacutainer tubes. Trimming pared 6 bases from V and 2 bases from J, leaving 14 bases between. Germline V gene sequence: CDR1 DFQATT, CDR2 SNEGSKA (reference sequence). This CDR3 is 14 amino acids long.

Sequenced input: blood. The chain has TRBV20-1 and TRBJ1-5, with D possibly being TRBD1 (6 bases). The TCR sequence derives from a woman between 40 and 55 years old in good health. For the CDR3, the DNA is TGCAGTGCAACCGGACAGATCGGCAATCAGCCCCAGCATTTT. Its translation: CSATGQIGNQPQHF.